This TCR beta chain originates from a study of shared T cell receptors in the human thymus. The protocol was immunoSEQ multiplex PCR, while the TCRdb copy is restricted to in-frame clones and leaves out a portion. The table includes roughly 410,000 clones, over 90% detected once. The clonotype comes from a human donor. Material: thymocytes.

The CDR3, as DNA: TGCGCCAGCAGCTACCGGCCCCCCAGGGGGAAGAACACTGAAGCTTTCTTT. Its protein product is CASSYRPPRGKNTEAFF. The chain links TRBV5-1 to TRBJ1-1, with 7 positions matching TRBD1. Germline V gene sequence: CDR1 SGHRS, CDR2 YFSETQ. CDR3 length equals 17 residues. Trimming cost V 3 bases and J 1 base; bases outside gene matches: 12.